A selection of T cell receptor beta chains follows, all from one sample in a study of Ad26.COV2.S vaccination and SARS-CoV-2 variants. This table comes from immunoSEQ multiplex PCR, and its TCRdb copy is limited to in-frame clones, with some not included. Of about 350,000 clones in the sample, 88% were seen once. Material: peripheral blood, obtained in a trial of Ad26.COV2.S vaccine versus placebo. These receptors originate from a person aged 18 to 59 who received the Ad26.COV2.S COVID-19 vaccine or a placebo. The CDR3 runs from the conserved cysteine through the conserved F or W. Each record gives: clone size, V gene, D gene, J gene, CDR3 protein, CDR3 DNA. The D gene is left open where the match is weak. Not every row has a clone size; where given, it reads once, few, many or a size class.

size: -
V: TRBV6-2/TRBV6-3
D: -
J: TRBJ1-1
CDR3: CASSYTGTTEAFF
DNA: TGTGCCAGCAGTTACACGGGAACCACTGAAGCTTTCTTT

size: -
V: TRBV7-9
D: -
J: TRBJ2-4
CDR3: CASSNGLPGAKNIQYF
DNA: TGTGCCAGCAGCAACGGACTCCCTGGGGCCAAAAACATTCAGTACTTC

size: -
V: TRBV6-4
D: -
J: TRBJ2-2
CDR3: CASSALGLTGELFF
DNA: TGTGCCAGCAGTGCATTGGGTTTGACCGGGGAGCTGTTTTTT

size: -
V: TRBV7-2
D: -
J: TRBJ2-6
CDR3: CASSLGPRVSGANVLTF
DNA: TGTGCCAGCAGCTTAGGTCCCCGCGTCTCTGGGGCCAACGTCCTGACTTTC

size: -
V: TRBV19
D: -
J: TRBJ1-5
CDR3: CASSIEGGYQPQHF
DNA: TGTGCCAGTAGTATAGAGGGGGGGTACCAGCCCCAGCATTTT

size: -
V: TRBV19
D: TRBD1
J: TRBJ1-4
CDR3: CASGTGATNEKLFF
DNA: TGTGCCAGTGGGACAGGGGCGACTAATGAAAAACTGTTTTTT

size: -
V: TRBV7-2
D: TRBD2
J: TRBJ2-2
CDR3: CASSDSGRPGTGELFF
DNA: TGTGCCAGCAGCGATAGCGGGAGACCCGGCACCGGGGAGCTGTTTTTT

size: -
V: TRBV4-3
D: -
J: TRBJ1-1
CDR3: CASSQAGLSTEAFF
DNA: TGCGCCAGCAGCCAAGCGGGCCTCAGCACTGAAGCTTTCTTT

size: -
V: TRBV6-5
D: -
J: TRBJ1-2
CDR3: CASSYSRGGSGYTF
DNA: TGTGCCAGCAGTTACTCGAGAGGGGGTAGCGGCTACACCTTC

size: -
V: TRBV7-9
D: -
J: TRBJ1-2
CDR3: CASSLVVAPDGYTF
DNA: TGTGCCAGCAGCTTAGTAGTTGCACCCGATGGCTACACCTTC

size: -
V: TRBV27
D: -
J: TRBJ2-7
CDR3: CASSSGGERQGYEQYF
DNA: TGTGCCAGCAGTAGTGGGGGGGAGAGGCAGGGGTACGAGCAGTACTTC

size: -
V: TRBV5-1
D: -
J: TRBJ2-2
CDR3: CASSLDVRTGGELFF
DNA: TGCGCCAGCAGCTTGGATGTTCGGACTGGCGGGGAGCTGTTTTTT

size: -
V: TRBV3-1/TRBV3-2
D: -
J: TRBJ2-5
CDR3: CASSQGVGTQYF
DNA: TGTGCCAGCAGCCAAGGAGTAGGGACCCAGTACTTC

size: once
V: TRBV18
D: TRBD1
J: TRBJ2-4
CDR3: CASSRSGGTGGNIQYF
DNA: TGTGCCAGCTCACGATCCGGGGGGACAGGGGGCAACATTCAGTACTTC

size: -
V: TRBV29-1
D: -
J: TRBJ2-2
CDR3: CSVRFSRMTAPNTGELFF
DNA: TGCAGCGTTCGTTTTTCAAGAATGACAGCCCCGAACACCGGGGAGCTGTTTTTT

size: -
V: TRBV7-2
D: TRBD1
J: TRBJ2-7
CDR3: CASSLDQGVSREQYF
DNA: TGTGCCAGCAGCTTAGATCAGGGGGTATCGAGAGAGCAGTACTTC

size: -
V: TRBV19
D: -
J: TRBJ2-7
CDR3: CASSFTSRSEQYF
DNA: TGTGCCAGTAGTTTTACTAGCAGGTCAGAGCAGTACTTC

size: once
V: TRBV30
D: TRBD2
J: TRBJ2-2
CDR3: CAWSVLAGDTGELFF
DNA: TGTGCCTGGAGTGTTCTAGCGGGGGACACCGGGGAGCTGTTTTTT

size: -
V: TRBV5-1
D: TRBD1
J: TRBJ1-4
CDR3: CASAPGQGVKIGEKLFF
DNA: TGCGCCAGCGCACCGGGACAGGGGGTCAAGATCGGTGAAAAACTGTTTTTT

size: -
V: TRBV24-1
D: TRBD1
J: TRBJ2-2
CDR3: CATSDQGQGNTGELFF
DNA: TGTGCCACCAGTGACCAGGGACAGGGTAACACCGGGGAGCTGTTTTTT

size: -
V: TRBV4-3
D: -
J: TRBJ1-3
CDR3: CASSQQQGTGNTIYF
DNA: TGCGCCAGCAGCCAACAACAGGGAACTGGAAACACCATATATTTT

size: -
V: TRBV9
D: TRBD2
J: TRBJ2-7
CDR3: CASSVGLAEIYEQYF
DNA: TGTGCCAGCAGCGTAGGACTAGCGGAGATCTACGAGCAGTACTTC

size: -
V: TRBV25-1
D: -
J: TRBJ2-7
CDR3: CASSATGGKKDEQYF
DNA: TGTGCCAGCAGTGCGACTGGCGGGAAGAAGGACGAGCAGTACTTC

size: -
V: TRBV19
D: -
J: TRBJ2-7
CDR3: CASSIAGTSYEQYF
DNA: TGTGCCAGTAGTATAGCAGGCACTTCCTACGAGCAGTACTTC

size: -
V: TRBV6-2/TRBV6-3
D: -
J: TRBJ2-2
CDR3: CASSSLPTVDYNTGELFF
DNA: TGTGCCAGCAGCTCATTACCCACTGTGGACTACAACACCGGGGAGCTGTTTTTT

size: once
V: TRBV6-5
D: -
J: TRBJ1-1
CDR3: CASSYKGVEGTEAFF
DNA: TGTGCCAGCAGTTACAAGGGGGTGGAGGGGACTGAAGCTTTCTTT

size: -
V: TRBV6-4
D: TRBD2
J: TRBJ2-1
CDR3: CASIPGLAGVPPSGEQFF
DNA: TGTGCCAGCATCCCGGGACTAGCGGGAGTCCCCCCCTCAGGTGAGCAGTTCTTC

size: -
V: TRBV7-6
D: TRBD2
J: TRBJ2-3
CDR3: CASSLVQRGDTDTQYF
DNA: TGTGCCAGCAGCTTAGTGCAGCGGGGGGACACAGATACGCAGTATTTT

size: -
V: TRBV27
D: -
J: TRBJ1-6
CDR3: CASSFGGSSNSPLHF
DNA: TGTGCCAGCAGTTTCGGCGGCAGTTCTAATTCACCCCTCCACTTT

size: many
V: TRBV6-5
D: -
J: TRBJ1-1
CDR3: CASSFSRNTEAFF
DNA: TGTGCCAGCAGTTTCTCACGGAACACTGAAGCTTTCTTT

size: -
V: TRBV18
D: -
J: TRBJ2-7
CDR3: CASSPAGTATYEQYF
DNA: TGTGCCAGCTCACCGGCCGGGACGGCCACCTACGAGCAGTACTTC

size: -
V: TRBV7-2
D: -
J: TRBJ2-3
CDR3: CASSSFVWETDTQYF
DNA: TGTGCCAGCAGCTCCTTTGTCTGGGAAACCGATACGCAGTATTTT

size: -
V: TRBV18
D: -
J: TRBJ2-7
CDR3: CASSPSAENYEQYF
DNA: TGTGCCAGCTCACCATCGGCGGAGAACTACGAGCAGTACTTC

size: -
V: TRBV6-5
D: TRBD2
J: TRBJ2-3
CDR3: CASSYLLAGGDTQYF
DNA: TGTGCCAGCAGTTACCTACTAGCGGGAGGAGATACGCAGTATTTT

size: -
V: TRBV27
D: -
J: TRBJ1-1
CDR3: CASSSRGAGAFF
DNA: TGTGCCAGCAGTTCCAGGGGCGCGGGAGCTTTCTTT

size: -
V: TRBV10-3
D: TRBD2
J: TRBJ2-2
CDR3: CATGRVAGVNTGELFF
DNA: TGTGCCACCGGGAGGGTAGCGGGGGTTAACACCGGGGAGCTGTTTTTT